This record looks at one TCR beta chain sequence and its context. The clone's antigen remains unknown. No quality values exist for individual bases; no much larger clone is one base distant. The sample comes from a study of shared clonotypes between healthy human individuals (dated by TCRdb to the early 2020s). As for the study more broadly: Three men and a couple of women, aged 18 to 49 years, made up the cohort. Each donor's leukapheresis produced roughly between roughly 0.85 and 10 billion PBMCs. The study deeply sequenced blood TCR repertoires of several healthy adults to estimate repertoire size and the extent of clonotype sharing between individuals. For each donor, CD4 naive and CD4 memory were each run on three plates, CD8 naive on two plates, and CD8 memory on one plate. To increase sequencing depth and limit assay-specific biases, different laboratories used diverse techniques to prepare libraries and sequence TCR repertoires. On the study overall, not on this receptor specifically: Naive subsets generally had larger estimated clonotype richness than memory subsets. Higher generation probabilities were observed for clonotypes shared by all four sorted-subset donors than for non-shared clonotypes. Even with the large sequencing depth, rarefaction of the sorted-subset datasets indicated that sequencing was incomplete. Sharing across a handful of donors was observed for around 5% of naive CD4, about 4% of naive CD8, over 2% of memory CD4, and roughly 0.43% of memory CD8 clonotypes. Only blood was sampled, and tissue TCR repertoires likely differ from those in blood. The small number of donors limited the genetic and exposure-history diversity represented. Based on pairwise subsampling, the degree of clonotype sharing among donors was expected to be affected by sequencing depth.

Using the deep immunoSEQ assay, multiplex PCR amplified TCR CDR3 regions from genomic DNA. Genomic DNA extracted from each cell subset was distributed evenly over all wells of several immunoSEQ 96-well plates, and each plate served as one replicate. For sorted subsets, about 200 ng genomic DNA, equal to about 30,000 T cell genomes, was loaded into each replicate PCR. Purified libraries were quantified with a Qubit 3.0 fluorometer, sized on a Bioanalyzer 2100, and re-quantified with the KAPA Library Quantification kit. A separate single-read 150-cycle Illumina NextSeq 550 flow cell was used to sequence each immunoSEQ 96-well plate. Regarding the original processing steps: Because the immunoSEQ output held only junctional sequences and lacked quality scores, the filtering could not match the filtering applied to full-length reads. Sequences were annotated with PyIR, a Python wrapper for IgBLAST v1.9, and V/J genes and CDR3 were assigned using IMGT germline references. Reads were filtered out if the reads had weak V/J assignments (E-value above 1e-6), no CDR3, stop codons, out-of-frame junctions, or ambiguous translated residues. V3J clonotypes were defined by identical inferred V gene, J gene, and CDR3 amino acid sequence. Percentage overlap between repertoires was calculated by dividing the number of shared unique clonotypes by the size of the smaller repertoire. Repertoire richness was assessed with RTK rarefaction, the Chao1 estimator, and Recon v2.1 estimates of unobserved clonotypes. For all TCRbeta clonotypes obtained by the gDNA method from several donors, generation probabilities were computed with OLGA. TCRdb took this table from immuneACCESS and kept in-frame rearrangements with V and J called. Such tables lack part of the clones; where checked against another copy, unresolved V genes explain under half of the gap, and the rest is unexplained. D and trimming were read from the DNA, whereas the V and J calls and clone size are those reported in that table. The sample profile shows around 1.9 million clones; roughly 91% of them were found once. Jointly, the top ten make up 1.5% to 2% of the sample.

The junction carries 22 bases between V and J, which are trimmed by 6 bases and 10 bases respectively. The CDR3 measures 15 amino acids from cysteine to phenylalanine. The read is trimmed to its CDR3 DNA, 45 bases read in frame from base 1. The germline V gene encodes CDR1 MNHNS and CDR2 SASEGT. For the CD8 naive samples, CD45RO-negative cells were positively selected for CCR7, yielding a CD45RA+CCR7+ population from which TemRA cells were excluded. Healthy HIV-negative adults with no recently reported acute infections or vaccinations were included as donors. Every donor was a Caucasian adult residing in Nashville, Tennessee, USA. Blood was obtained by leukapheresis, after which PBMCs were separated by Ficoll-Histopaque density gradient centrifugation and cryopreserved in liquid nitrogen vapor phase. Analytical flow cytometry was used to check the purity and quantity of each magnetically sorted T cell population. From each sorted fraction, genomic DNA was isolated and quantified by UV absorbance on a Nanodrop 2000c.

The source material was naive CD8+ T cells from PBMCs. The cell subset or site label of this sample denotes: CD45RA+CCR7+. The TCR was taken from a young man in good health. Some clones in this sample may be carry-over from other donors' samples. The chain is assembled from TRBV6-1 and TRBJ2-1; TRBD2 could be the D gene, as 6 bases match. The CDR3 protein: CASRAGTGGLWEQFF. The DNA is TGTGCCAGCAGAGCCGGGACTGGGGGGTTGTGGGAGCAGTTCTTC.